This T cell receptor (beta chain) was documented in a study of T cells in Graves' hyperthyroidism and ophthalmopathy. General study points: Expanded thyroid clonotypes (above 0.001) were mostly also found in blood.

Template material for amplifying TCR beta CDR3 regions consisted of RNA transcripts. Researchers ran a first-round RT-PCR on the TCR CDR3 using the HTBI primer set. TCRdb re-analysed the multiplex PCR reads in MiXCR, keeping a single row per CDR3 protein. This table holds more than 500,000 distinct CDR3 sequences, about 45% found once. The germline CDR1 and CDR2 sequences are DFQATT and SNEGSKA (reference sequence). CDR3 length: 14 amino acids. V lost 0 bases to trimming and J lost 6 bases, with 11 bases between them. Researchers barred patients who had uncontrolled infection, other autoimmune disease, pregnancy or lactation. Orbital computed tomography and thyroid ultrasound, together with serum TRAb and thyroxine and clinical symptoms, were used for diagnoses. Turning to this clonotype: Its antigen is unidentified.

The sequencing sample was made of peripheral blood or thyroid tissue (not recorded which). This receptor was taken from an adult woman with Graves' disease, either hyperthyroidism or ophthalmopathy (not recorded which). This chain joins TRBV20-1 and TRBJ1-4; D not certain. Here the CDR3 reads CSAREARADEKLFF. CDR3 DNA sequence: TGCAGTGCTAGAGAGGCCCGGGCGGATGAAAAACTGTTTTTT.